The 2 T cell receptor beta chains below come from one sample, sequenced in a study of shared clonotypes between healthy human individuals. TCRdb's copy holds only in-frame clones and misses some; the assay was immunoSEQ multiplex PCR. The profile shows under 200,000 clones, about 93% of them singletons. Sequenced material: naive CD4+ T cells sorted from blood. Subset denoted: CD45RA+ positively selected. The receptors come from a woman aged 30 to 39 in good health.

The genes are TRBV28 and TRBJ2-1; 8 bases map to TRBD1. V lost 4 bases and J lost 4; bases outside the gene matches: 9. Looked up from germline, CDR1 is MDHEN and CDR2 is SYDVKM. The CDR3 sequence is 16 residues long. CDR3 bases: TGTGCCAGCAGTTCTTCAGGTCGACAGGGGTACAATGAGCAGTTCTTC. Translation: CASSSSGRQGYNEQFF.

The V gene is TRBV2, the J gene TRBJ1-5, with no clear D. Germline V gives CDR1 SNHLY, CDR2 FYNNEI. V lost 4 bases and J lost 0, with 10 bases in between. The CDR3 is 15 amino acids. The CDR3 sequence: CASSGTVASNQPQHF. CDR3 bases: TGTGCCAGCAGTGGGACCGTCGCTAGCAATCAGCCCCAGCATTTT.